The TCR beta chain described here comes from a study of shared clonotypes between healthy human individuals (dated by TCRdb to 2020 to 2021). Study-wide context: A couple of women and a few men aged 18 to 49 years were included in the cohort. To estimate repertoire size and how much clonotypes are shared between individuals, the study performed deep sequencing of blood TCR repertoires from roughly five healthy adults. Leukapheresis yielded between about 0.8 and 8.9 billion PBMCs per donor. Different laboratories and diverse techniques were used to prepare libraries and sequence TCR repertoires, to increase sequencing depth and limit assay-specific biases.

General findings and caveats noted by the study authors: The small number of donors limited the genetic and exposure-history diversity represented. Sampling was limited to blood, and TCR repertoires in tissue likely differ from TCR repertoires in blood. Pairwise subsampling indicated that sequencing depth was expected to affect the degree of clonotype sharing among donors.

TCR CDR3 regions were amplified from genomic DNA by multiplex PCR using the deep immunoSEQ assay. Genomic DNA extracted from each cell subset was distributed evenly over all wells of several immunoSEQ 96-well plates, and each plate served as one replicate. Each replicate PCR for unsorted PBMC received 250 to 300 ng genomic DNA, equal to tens of thousands of T cell genomes. Ten immunoSEQ deep assay plates were used to sequence unsorted PBMC genomic DNA. Purified libraries were quantified with a Qubit 3.0 fluorometer, sized on a Bioanalyzer 2100, and re-quantified with the KAPA Library Quantification kit. Every immunoSEQ 96-well plate was sequenced on a dedicated single-read 150-cycle Illumina NextSeq 550 flow cell. The source study handled its data this way. Because the immunoSEQ output held only junctional sequences and lacked quality scores, the filtering could not match the filtering applied to full-length reads. To assign V/J genes and CDR3, sequences were annotated using PyIR, a Python wrapper for IgBLAST v1.9, with IMGT germline references. Reads were filtered out if the reads had weak V/J assignments (E-value above 1e-6), no CDR3, stop codons, out-of-frame junctions, or ambiguous translated residues. V3J clonotypes were defined by identical inferred V gene, J gene, and CDR3 amino acid sequence. Percentage overlap between repertoires was calculated by dividing the number of shared unique clonotypes by the size of the smaller repertoire. RTK rarefaction, the Chao1 estimator, and Recon v2.1 estimates of unobserved clonotypes were used to assess repertoire richness. TCRdb took over this immuneACCESS table, retaining in-frame rearrangements with V and J assigned. Such tables are incomplete; in checked studies, under half of the missing clones stem from an unresolved V gene, and the remainder is unexplained. V and J calls and clone size are given by that table; D and trimming were obtained from the DNA. This sample lists about 510,000 clones; 60% to 85% were detected once. The ten most abundant clones make up over 10% of the sample.

Healthy HIV-negative adults with no recently reported acute infections or vaccinations were included as donors. Only Caucasian adults living in Nashville, Tennessee, USA were represented among the donors. In the unsorted samples, 85 million to 100 million PBMCs were counted, and genomic DNA was extracted using the QIAamp DNA Blood Mini kit. Blood was collected by leukapheresis, and PBMCs were isolated by Ficoll-Histopaque density gradient centrifugation and then cryopreserved in liquid nitrogen vapor phase. Looking up the germline V gene (reference sequence) yields CDR1 MNHEY and CDR2 SMNVEV. The CDR3 spans 14 residues, from the cysteine through the phenylalanine. Here the CDR3 DNA is all that survives: 42 bases in frame from base 1. V and J lose 5 bases and 5 bases, and a span of 15 bases separates them. Concerning this clone: The clone's antigen remains unknown. No base quality values were provided; no much bigger clone lies one nucleotide off.

The receptor's source is a woman aged 40 to 55 in good health. Some clones in this sample may be carry-over from other donors' samples. Sequenced sample: PBMCs. In this chain, TRBV27 is recombined with TRBJ1-2; the D segment could be TRBD1, given 6 matching bases. CDR3 protein: CASSITGKLYGYTF. The sequence in DNA is TGTGCCAGCAGTATTACAGGGAAGTTGTATGGCTACACCTTC.